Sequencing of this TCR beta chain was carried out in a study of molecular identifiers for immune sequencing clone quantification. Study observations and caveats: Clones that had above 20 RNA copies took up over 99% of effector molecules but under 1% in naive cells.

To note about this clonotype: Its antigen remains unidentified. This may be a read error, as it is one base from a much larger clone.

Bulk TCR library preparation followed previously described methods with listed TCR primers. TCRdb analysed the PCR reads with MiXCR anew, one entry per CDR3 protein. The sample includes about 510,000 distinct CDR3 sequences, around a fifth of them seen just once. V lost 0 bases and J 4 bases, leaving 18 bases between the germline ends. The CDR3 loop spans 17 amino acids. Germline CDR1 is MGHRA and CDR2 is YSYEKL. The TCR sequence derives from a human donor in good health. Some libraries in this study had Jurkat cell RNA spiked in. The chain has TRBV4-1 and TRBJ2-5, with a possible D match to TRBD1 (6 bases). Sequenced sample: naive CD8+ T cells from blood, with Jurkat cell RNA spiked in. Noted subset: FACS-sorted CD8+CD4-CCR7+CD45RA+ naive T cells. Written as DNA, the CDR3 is TGCGCCAGCAGCCAAGACCCCAGGGGCGCTTACCGAGAGACCCAGTACTTC. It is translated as CASSQDPRGAYRETQYF.